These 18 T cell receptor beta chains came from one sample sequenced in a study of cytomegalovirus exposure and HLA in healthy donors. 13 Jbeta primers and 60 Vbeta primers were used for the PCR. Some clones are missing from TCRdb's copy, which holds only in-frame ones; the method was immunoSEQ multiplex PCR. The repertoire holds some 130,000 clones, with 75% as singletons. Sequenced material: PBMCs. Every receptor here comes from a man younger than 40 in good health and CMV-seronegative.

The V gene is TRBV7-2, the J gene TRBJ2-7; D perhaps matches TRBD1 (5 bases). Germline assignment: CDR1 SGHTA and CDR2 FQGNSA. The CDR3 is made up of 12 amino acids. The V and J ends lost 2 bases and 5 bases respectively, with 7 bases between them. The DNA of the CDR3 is TGTGCCAGCAGCTTAAACAGGAACGAGCAGTACTTC. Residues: CASSLNRNEQYF.

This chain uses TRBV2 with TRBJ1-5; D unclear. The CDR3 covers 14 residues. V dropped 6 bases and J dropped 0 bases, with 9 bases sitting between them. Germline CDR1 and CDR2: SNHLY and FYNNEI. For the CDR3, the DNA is TGTGCCAGCAGGCCAGTGTTTAGCAATCAGCCCCAGCATTTT. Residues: CASRPVFSNQPQHF.

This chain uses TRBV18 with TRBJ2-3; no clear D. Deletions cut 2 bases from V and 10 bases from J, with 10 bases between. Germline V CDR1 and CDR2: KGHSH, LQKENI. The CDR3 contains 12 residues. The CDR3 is CASSPSLTAQYF. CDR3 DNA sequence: TGTGCCAGCTCACCATCTTTAACTGCGCAGTATTTT.

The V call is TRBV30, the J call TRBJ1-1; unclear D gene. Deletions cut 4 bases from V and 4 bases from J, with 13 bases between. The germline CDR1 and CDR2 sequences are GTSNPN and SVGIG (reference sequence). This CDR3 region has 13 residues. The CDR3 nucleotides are TGTGCCTGGATTTTGGGGAGGGCCACTGAAGCTTTCTTT. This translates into CAWILGRATEAFF.

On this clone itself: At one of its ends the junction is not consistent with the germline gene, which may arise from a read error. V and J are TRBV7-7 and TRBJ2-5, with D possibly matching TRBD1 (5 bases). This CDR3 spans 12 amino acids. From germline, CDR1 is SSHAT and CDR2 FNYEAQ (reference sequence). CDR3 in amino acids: CASSQGAETQYF. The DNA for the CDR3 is TGTGCTAGCAGCCAAGGGGCTGAGACCCAGTACTTC. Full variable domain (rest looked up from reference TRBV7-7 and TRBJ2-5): GAGVSQSPRYKVTKRGQDVTLRCDPISSHATLYWYQQALGQGPEFLTYFNYEAQPDKSGLPSDRFSAERPEGSISTLTIQRTEQRDSAMYRCASSQGAETQYFGPGTRLLVL.

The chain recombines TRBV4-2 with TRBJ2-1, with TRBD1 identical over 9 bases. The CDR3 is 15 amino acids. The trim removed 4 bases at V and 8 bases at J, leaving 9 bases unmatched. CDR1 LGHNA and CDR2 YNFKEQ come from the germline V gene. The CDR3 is CASSRIGQGMDEQFF. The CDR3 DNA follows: TGTGCCAGCAGCCGAATAGGACAGGGGATGGATGAGCAGTTCTTC.

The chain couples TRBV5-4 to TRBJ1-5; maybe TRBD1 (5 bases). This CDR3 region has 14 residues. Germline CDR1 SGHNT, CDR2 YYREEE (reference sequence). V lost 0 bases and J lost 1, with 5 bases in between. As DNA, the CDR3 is TGTGCCAGCAGCTTGGACAGGAGCAATCAGCCCCAGCATTTT. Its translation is CASSLDRSNQPQHF.

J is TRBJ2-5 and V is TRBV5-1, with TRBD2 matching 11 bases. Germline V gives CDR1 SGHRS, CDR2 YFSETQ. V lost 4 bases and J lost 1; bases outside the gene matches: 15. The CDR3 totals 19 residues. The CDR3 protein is CASSAERVLAGGGQETQYF. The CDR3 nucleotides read TGCGCCAGCAGCGCAGAAAGGGTCCTAGCGGGGGGCGGCCAAGAGACCCAGTACTTC.

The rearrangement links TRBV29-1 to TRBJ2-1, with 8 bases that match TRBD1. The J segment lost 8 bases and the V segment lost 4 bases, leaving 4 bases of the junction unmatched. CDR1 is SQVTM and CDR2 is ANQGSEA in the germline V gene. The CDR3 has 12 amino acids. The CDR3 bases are TGCAGCGTTGGGGCAGGGGGCTATGAGCAGTTCTTC. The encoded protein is CSVGAGGYEQFF.

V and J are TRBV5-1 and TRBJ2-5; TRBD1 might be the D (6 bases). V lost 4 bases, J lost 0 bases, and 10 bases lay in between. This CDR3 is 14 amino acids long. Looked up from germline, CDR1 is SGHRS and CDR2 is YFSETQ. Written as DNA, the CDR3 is TGCGCCAGCAGCCCCGGACAGTACCAAGAGACCCAGTACTTC. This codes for CASSPGQYQETQYF. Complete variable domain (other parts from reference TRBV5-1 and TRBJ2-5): KAGVTQTPRYLIKTRGQQVTLSCSPISGHRSVSWYQQTPGQGLQFLFEYFSETQRNKGNFPGRFSGRQFSNSRSEMNVSTLELGDSALYLCASSPGQYQETQYFGPGTRLLVL.

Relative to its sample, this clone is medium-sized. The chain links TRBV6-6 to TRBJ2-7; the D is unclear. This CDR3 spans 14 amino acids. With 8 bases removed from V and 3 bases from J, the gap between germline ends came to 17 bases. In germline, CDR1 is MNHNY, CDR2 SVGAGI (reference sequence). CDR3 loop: CASGARVPLYEQYF. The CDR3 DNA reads TGTGCCAGCGGAGCGCGCGTACCCCTCTACGAGCAGTACTTC.

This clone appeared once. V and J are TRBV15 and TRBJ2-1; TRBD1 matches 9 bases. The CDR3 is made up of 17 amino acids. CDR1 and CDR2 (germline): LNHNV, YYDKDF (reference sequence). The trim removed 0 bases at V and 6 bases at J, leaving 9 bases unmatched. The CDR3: CATSRDSWTGDTNEQFF. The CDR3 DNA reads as TGTGCCACCAGCAGAGATTCTTGGACAGGGGATACCAATGAGCAGTTCTTC.

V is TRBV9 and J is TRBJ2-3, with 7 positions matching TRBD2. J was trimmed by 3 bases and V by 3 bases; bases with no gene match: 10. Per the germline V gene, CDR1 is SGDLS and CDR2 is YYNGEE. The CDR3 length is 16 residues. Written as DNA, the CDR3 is TGTGCCAGCAGCGGAACCGTGGGGGGAGGGACAGATACGCAGTATTTT. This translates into CASSGTVGGGTDTQYF.

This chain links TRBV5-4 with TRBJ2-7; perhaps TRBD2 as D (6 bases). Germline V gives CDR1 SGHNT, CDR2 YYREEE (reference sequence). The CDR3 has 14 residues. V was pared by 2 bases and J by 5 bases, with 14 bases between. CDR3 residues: CASSLPGEPHEQYF. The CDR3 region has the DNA TGTGCCAGCAGCTTACCGGGAGAACCCCACGAGCAGTACTTC.

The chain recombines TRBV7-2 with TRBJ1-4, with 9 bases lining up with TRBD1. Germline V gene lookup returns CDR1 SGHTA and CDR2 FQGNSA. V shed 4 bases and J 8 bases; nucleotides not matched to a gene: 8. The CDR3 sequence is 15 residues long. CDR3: CASSSQGAEGEKLFF. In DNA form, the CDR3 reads TGTGCCAGCAGCTCACAGGGGGCGGAAGGCGAAAAACTGTTTTTT.

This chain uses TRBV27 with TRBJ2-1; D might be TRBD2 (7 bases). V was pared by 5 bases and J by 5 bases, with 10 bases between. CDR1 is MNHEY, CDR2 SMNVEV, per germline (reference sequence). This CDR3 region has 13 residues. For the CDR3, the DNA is TGTGCCAGCAGTAGGGGGACTAACAATGAGCAGTTCTTC. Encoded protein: CASSRGTNNEQFF.

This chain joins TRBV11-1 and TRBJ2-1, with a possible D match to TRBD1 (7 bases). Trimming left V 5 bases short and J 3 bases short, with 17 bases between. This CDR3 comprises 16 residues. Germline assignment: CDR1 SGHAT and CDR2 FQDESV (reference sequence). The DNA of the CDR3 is TGTGCCAGCAGCCGAACGGAGGGGGCGGACTACAATGAGCAGTTCTTC. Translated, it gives CASSRTEGADYNEQFF. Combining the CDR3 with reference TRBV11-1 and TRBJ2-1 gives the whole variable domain EAEVAQSPRYKITEKSQAVAFWCDPISGHATLYWYRQILGQGPELLVQFQDESVVDDSQLPKDRFSAERLKGVDSTLKIQPAELGDSAMYLCASSRTEGADYNEQFFGPGTRLTVL.

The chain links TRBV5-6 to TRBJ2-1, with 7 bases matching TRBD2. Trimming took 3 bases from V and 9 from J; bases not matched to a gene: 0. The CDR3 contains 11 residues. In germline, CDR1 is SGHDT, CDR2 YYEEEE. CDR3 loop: CASSSGGEQFF. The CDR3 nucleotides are TGTGCCAGCAGCTCGGGAGGTGAGCAGTTCTTC.